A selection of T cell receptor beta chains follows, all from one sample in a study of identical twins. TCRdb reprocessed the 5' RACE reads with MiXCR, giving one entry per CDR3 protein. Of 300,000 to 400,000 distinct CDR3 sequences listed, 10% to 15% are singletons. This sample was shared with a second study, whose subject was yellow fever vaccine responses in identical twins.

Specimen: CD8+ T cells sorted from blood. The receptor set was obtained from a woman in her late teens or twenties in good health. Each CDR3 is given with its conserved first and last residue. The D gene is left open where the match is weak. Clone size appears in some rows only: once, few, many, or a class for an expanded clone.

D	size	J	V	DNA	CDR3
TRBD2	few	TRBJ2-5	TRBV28	TGTGCCAGCAGTCCTCTAGCGGGAGGCGAGACCCAGTACTTC	CASSPLAGGETQYF
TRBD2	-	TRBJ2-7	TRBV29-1	TGCAGCGTTGTCAGTACTAGCGGGATCCACGAGCAGTACTTC	CSVVSTSGIHEQYF
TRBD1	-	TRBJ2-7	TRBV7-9	TGTGCCAGCAGCCCAGGGGGCAGGGGGCTGTGGGAGCAGTACTTC	CASSPGGRGLWEQYF
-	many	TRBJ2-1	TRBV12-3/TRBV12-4	TGTGCCAGCAGCGAGCTCAAGAATGAGCAGTTCTTC	CASSELKNEQFF
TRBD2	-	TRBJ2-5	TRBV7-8	TGTGCCAGCAACTTAGCGGGCTCGAACCCTCAAGAGACCCAGTACTTC	CASNLAGSNPQETQYF
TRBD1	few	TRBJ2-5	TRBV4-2	TGTGCCAGCAGCCAAGAGTTCGGGACAGGGTTGGAGACCCAGTACTTC	CASSQEFGTGLETQYF
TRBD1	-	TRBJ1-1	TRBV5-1	TGCGCCAGCAGCTTCGGGGACAGGGAGGTCTTTGACACTGAAGCTTTCTTT	CASSFGDREVFDTEAFF
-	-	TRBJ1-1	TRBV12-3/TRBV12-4	TGTGCCAGCAGTTTTTCGTTATTGGCCCCAGGGTTGACTGAAGCTTTCTTT	CASSFSLLAPGLTEAFF
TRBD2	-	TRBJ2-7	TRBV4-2	TGTGCCAGCAGCCAAGAGGATAGCGGGAGATACGAGCAGTACTTC	CASSQEDSGRYEQYF
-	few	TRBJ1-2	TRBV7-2	TGTGCCAGCCTGGGGTACGGCTACACCTTC	CASLGYGYTF
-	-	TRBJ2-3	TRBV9	TGTGCCAGCAGCGTCAGCGGTTCTAGCACAGATACGCAGTATTTT	CASSVSGSSTDTQYF
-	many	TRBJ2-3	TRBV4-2	TGTGCCAGCAGCCAAGAATGGAGCACAGATACGCAGTATTTT	CASSQEWSTDTQYF
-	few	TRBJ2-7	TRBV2	TGTGCCAGCAGTCCTTCGACAGCAACCTACGAGCAGTACTTC	CASSPSTATYEQYF
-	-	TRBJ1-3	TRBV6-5	TGTGCCAGCAGTTACTCGACGCCGATCGTGGACACCATATATTTT	CASSYSTPIVDTIYF
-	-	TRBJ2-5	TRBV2	TGTGCCAGCAGTGAAGGTAGTGTGTTTCGAGGAGAGACCCAGTACTTC	CASSEGSVFRGETQYF
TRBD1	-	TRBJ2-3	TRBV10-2	TGCGCCAGCCATCCCCAACAGGGGGCCGGCGCAGATACGCAGTATTTT	CASHPQQGAGADTQYF
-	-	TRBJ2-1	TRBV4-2	TGTGCCAGCAGCCAAACGGACAATGAGCAGTTCTTC	CASSQTDNEQFF
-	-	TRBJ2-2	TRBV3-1	TGTGCCAGCAGCCACGATCCGAACACCGGGGAGCTGTTTTTT	CASSHDPNTGELFF
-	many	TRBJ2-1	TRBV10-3	TGTGCCATCAGTGAGGTCAGCAGCTCCTACAATGAGCAGTTCTTC	CAISEVSSSYNEQFF
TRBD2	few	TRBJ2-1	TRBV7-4	TGTGCCAGCAGCTTAGTATATGCTGAGACTAGCGGGAGGGAGTTGAGGCATGAGCAGTTCTTC	CASSLVYAETSGRELRHEQFF
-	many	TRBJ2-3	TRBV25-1	TGTGCCAGCATGCCGATTGACGCCCACACAGATACGCAGTATTTT	CASMPIDAHTDTQYF
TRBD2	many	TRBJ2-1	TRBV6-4	TGTGCCAGCAGTGACCTAGCGGGGGGTGTCAATGAGCAGTTCTTC	CASSDLAGGVNEQFF
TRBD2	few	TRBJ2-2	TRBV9	TGTGCCAGCAGCGTAGGGGGGGGTGCCGGGGAGCTGTTTTTT	CASSVGGGAGELFF
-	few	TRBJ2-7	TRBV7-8	TGTGCCAGCAGCCCCCGGAGAGGTCCCTCCTACGAGCAGTACTTC	CASSPRRGPSYEQYF
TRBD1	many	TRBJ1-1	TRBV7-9	TGTGCCAGCAGCCCGGGACAGGGGTCGAACACTGAAGCTTTCTTT	CASSPGQGSNTEAFF
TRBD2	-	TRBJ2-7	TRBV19	TGTGCCAGTAGTATGACTAGCGGGTACGAGCAGTACTTC	CASSMTSGYEQYF
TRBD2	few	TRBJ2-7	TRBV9	TGTGCCAGCAGCGCTAGCGGCGGGAGTTTCTACGAGCAGTACTTC	CASSASGGSFYEQYF
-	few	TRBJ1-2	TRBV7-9	TGTGCCAGCAGCTTGAACAGGGATGGCTACACCTTC	CASSLNRDGYTF
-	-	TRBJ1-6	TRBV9	TGTGCCAGCAGCGTAGGCAACTCCTATAATTCACCCCTCCACTTT	CASSVGNSYNSPLHF